This paragraph reports one T cell receptor beta chain. Its antigen is still unknown. Per germline, CDR1 MGHRA and CDR2 YSYEKL. The V gene lost 0 bases and the J gene lost 5 bases, with 8 bases spanning the gap. CDR3 length: 15 residues. The data stem from a study of T cell responses to AZD1222 COVID-19 vaccine. Study-level results: Only after the peak T cell response were repertoires sampled.

Repertoires were generated with immunoSEQ multiplex PCR, while TCRdb's copy carries only in-frame clones and drops some. The table shows over 110,000 clones, with 85% to 90% occurring only once. The sequence was obtained from an adult who received the AZD1222 COVID-19 vaccine. The chain links TRBV4-1 to TRBJ1-6, with D possibly matching TRBD1 (5 bases). The sequencing here drew on peripheral blood, taken 28 days after the second AZD1222 dose. CDR3 sequence reads: CASSQDAGNNSPLHF. The DNA for the CDR3 is TGCGCCAGCAGCCAAGACGCAGGGAATAATTCACCCCTCCACTTT.